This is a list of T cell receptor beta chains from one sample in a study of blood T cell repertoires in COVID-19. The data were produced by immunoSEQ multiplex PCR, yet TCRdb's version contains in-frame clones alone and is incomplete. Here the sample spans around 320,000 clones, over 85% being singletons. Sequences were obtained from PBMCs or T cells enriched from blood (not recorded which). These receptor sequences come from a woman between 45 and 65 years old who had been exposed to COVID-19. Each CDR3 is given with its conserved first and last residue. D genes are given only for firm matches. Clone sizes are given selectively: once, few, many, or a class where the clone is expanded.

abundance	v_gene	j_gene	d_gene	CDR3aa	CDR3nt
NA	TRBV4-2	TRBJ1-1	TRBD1	CASSRGQESAFF	TGTGCCAGCAGCCGGGGACAGGAGTCGGCTTTCTTT
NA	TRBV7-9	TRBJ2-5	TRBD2	CASSQLTSGGAGETQYF	TGTGCCAGCAGCCAGCTGACTAGCGGGGGGGCCGGGGAGACCCAGTACTTC
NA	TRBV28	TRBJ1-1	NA	CASSRTSEAFF	TGTGCCAGCAGTCGGACTTCTGAAGCTTTCTTT
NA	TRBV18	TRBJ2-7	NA	CASSPDRSRNEQYF	TGTGCCAGCTCACCAGATAGGAGCCGGAACGAGCAGTACTTC
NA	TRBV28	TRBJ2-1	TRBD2	CASGVRSGGAYNEQFF	TGTGCCAGCGGGGTGCGGAGCGGGGGGGCCTACAATGAGCAGTTCTTC
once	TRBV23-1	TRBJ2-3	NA	CASSRDSVWGTDTQYF	TGCGCCAGCAGCCGAGACTCTGTGTGGGGCACAGATACGCAGTATTTT
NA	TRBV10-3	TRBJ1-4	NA	CAISEGAGEKLFF	TGTGCCATCAGTGAGGGGGCTGGAGAAAAACTGTTTTTT
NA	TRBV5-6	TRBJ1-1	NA	CASSFTPNTEAFF	TGTGCCAGCAGCTTTACACCCAACACTGAAGCTTTCTTT
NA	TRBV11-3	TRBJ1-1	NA	CASSVNRDTEAFF	TGTGCCAGCAGCGTAAACAGGGACACTGAAGCTTTCTTT
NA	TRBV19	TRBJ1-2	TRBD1	CASSISSDRADGYTF	TGTGCCAGTAGTATATCATCGGACAGGGCGGATGGCTACACCTTC
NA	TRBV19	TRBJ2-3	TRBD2	CASSITGTSGGAPDTQYF	TGTGCCAGTAGTATCACTGGTACTAGCGGGGGGGCTCCAGATACGCAGTATTTT
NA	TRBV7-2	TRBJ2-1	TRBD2	CASSAARLAGGQDEQFF	TGTGCCAGCAGCGCGGCCCGACTAGCGGGGGGGCAGGATGAGCAGTTCTTC
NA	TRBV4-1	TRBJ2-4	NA	CASSQSPTPLAKNIQYF	TGCGCCAGCAGCCAAAGTCCCACTCCCTTAGCCAAAAACATTCAGTACTTC
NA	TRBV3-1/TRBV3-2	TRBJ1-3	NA	CASSQVGSGNTIYF	TGTGCCAGCAGCCAAGTAGGGAGTGGAAACACCATATATTTT
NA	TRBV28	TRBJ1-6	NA	CASSLRRRDERGSISPLHF	TGTGCCAGCAGTTTAAGACGACGGGATGAAAGGGGGTCCATTTCACCCCTCCACTTT
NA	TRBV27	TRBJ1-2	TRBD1	CASSFDRGGGYTF	TGTGCCAGCAGTTTTGACAGGGGGGGAGGCTACACCTTC
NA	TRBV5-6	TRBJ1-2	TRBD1	CASRGQGSNYGYTF	TGTGCCAGCAGGGGACAGGGCTCTAACTATGGCTACACCTTC
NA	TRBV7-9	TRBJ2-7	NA	CASTSPGGGTRLYEQYF	TGTGCCAGCACCTCCCCGGGGGGAGGGACACGGTTGTACGAGCAGTACTTC
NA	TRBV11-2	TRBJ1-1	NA	CASSLNPEVNTEAFF	TGTGCCAGCAGCTTAAACCCAGAAGTGAACACTGAAGCTTTCTTT
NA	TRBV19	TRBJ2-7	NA	CASSIRGGLLNEQYF	TGTGCCAGTAGTATAAGGGGGGGCCTCCTCAACGAGCAGTACTTC
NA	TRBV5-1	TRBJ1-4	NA	CASSVRTNEKLFF	TGCGCCAGCAGCGTCCGAACTAATGAAAAACTGTTTTTT
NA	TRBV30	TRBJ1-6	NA	CAWSHPKGTFDSPLHF	TGTGCCTGGAGTCACCCTAAGGGGACTTTTGATTCACCCCTCCACTTT
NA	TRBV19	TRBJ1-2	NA	CASSIDAGNGYTF	TGTGCCAGTAGTATTGACGCAGGGAATGGCTACACCTTC
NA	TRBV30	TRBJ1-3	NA	CAWSVGPGNTIYF	TGTGCCTGGAGTGTGGGGCCTGGAAACACCATATATTTT
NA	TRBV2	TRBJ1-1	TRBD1	CASRQGAPGAFF	TGTGCCAGCAGGCAGGGGGCCCCGGGGGCTTTCTTT
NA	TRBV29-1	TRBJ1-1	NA	CSVAGHPVNTEAFF	TGCAGCGTGGCCGGACACCCCGTGAACACTGAAGCTTTCTTT
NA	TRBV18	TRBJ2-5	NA	CASSPPRGLIQETQYF	TGTGCCAGCTCACCACCCAGAGGACTAATACAAGAGACCCAGTACTTC
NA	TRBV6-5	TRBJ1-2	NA	CASSYGAISIGYTF	TGTGCCAGCAGTTACGGGGCGATTTCCATTGGCTACACCTTC
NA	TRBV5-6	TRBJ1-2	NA	CASTRRAANYGYTF	TGTGCCAGCACCCGCAGGGCAGCTAACTATGGCTACACCTTC
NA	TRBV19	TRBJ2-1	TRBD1	CASSSPGQGSNEQFF	TGTGCCAGTAGCAGTCCAGGACAGGGCAGCAATGAGCAGTTCTTC
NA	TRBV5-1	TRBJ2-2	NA	CASSLQGMGTGELFF	TGCGCCAGCAGCTTGCAGGGAATGGGCACCGGGGAGCTGTTTTTT
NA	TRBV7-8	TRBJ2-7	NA	CASSWPGRGSEQYF	TGTGCCAGCAGCTGGCCTGGTCGGGGGTCCGAGCAGTACTTC
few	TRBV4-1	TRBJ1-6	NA	CASTLAGPGSPLHF	TGCGCCAGCACGCTCGCCGGCCCAGGTTCACCCCTCCACTTT
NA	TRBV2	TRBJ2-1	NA	CASSEGPPGQDYYNEQFF	TGTGCCAGCAGTGAAGGGCCCCCGGGGCAGGACTACTACAATGAGCAGTTCTTC
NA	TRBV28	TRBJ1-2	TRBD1	CASSLDRGNYGYTF	TGTGCCAGCAGTCTTGACAGGGGTAACTATGGCTACACCTTC
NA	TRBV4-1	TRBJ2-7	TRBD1	CASSQGPGGSGEQYF	TGCGCCAGCAGCCAAGGCCCAGGGGGCTCAGGAGAGCAGTACTTC
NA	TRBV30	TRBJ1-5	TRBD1	CAWRGQGPYQPQHF	TGTGCCTGGAGGGGACAGGGCCCCTATCAGCCCCAGCATTTT
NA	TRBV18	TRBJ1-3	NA	CASSPPEVSGNTIYF	TGTGCCAGCTCACCACCGGAGGTTTCTGGAAACACCATATATTTT
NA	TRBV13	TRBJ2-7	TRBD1	CASSNTGTEGGGEQYF	TGTGCCAGCAGTAACACGGGGACAGAGGGCGGCGGCGAGCAGTACTTC
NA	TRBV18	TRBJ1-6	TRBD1	CASSPDRGDSPLHF	TGTGCCAGCTCACCGGACAGGGGGGATTCACCCCTCCACTTT
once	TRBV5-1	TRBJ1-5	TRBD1	CASSAGTGGWSQPQHF	TGCGCCAGCAGCGCCGGGACAGGGGGCTGGAGTCAGCCCCAGCATTTT
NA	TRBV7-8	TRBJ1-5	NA	CASSLALQGNQPQHF	TGTGCCAGCAGCTTAGCCCTACAGGGTAATCAGCCCCAGCATTTT
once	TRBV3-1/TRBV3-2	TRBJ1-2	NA	CASSQAAHNYGYTF	TGTGCCAGCAGCCAAGCCGCACATAACTATGGCTACACCTTC
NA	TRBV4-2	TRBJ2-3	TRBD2	CASSPGLAWGTSTDTQYF	TGTGCCAGCAGCCCCGGACTAGCGTGGGGAACTAGCACAGATACGCAGTATTTT
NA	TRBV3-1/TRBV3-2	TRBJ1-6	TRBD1	CASSPGQGIRSNSPLHF	TGTGCCAGCAGCCCCGGACAGGGGATTAGAAGTAATTCACCCCTCCACTTT
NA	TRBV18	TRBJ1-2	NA	CASSPDRQHGYTF	TGTGCCAGCTCACCAGACCGACAGCATGGCTACACCTTC
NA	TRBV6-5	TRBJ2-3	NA	CASSLNPTGYGDTQYF	TGTGCCAGCAGTTTAAACCCGACAGGCTATGGAGATACGCAGTATTTT
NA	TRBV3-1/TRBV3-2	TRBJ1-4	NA	CASSQVTGTNEKLFF	TGTGCCAGCAGCCAAGTCACAGGTACTAATGAAAAACTGTTTTTT
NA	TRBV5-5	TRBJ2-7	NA	CASSLGGLDEQYF	TGTGCCAGCAGCTTGGGAGGGTTAGACGAGCAGTACTTC
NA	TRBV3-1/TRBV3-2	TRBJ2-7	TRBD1	CASSQDGTDSYEQYF	TGTGCCAGCAGCCAAGATGGGACAGATTCCTACGAGCAGTACTTC
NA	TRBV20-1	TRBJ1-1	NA	CSASQGRGAFF	TGCAGTGCTAGCCAGGGGCGAGGGGCTTTCTTT
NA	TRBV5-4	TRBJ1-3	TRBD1	CASSTGQGISGNTIYF	TGTGCCAGCAGCACGGGACAGGGGATCTCTGGAAACACCATATATTTT
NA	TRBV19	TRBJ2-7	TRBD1	CASRAGQGNSYEQYF	TGTGCCAGTAGGGCGGGACAGGGAAACTCCTACGAGCAGTACTTC